This T cell receptor beta chain was observed in a study of OX40 agonist ivuxolimab in advanced cancers. For the study in its entirety: Ivuxolimab, which targeted the costimulatory receptor OX40 (CD134), was an agonistic, fully human IgG2 monoclonal antibody. Intravenous ivuxolimab was administered to patients every 2 weeks at six dose levels: 0.01, 0.1, 0.3, 1.5, 3 and 10 mg/kg. Of the roughly 52 dose-escalation patients, hepatocellular carcinoma was present in around 20, melanoma in roughly 15, renal cell carcinoma in 9 and head and neck cancer in 9. A male proportion of 82.7% and a mean age of approximately 62 years, ranging from 23 to 79, were recorded for the dose-escalation cohort. Prior anti-PD-1, anti-PD-L1 or anti-CTLA-4 therapy was permitted, and checkpoint inhibitors had been received by around 39% of dose-escalation patients. Partial responses were achieved by three dose-escalation patients, of whom one had hepatocellular carcinoma and two had cutaneous melanoma. Peripheral TCRbeta sequencing aimed to test whether ivuxolimab altered TCR sequence diversity and caused clonal T-cell expansion. The monotherapy dose-escalation portion (N = 52 patients) of the phase I ivuxolimab trial is reported in the paper. The study at large found these results: Which antigens the clonally expanded peripheral T cells were specific for was not determined. Low levels of normalized T-cell clonal expansion were also seen in some patients who did not respond. At doses from 0.1 to 3.0 mg/kg, clonal expansion was seen in both CD4+ and CD8+ blood T cells between baseline and week 6. After ivuxolimab, CD8+ T cells had more expanded clones than CD4+ T cells on average. Partial responders in the 0.1-3.0 mg/kg groups had among the lowest normalized peripheral clonal expansion, especially among CD8+ T cells.

As encoded in the germline V gene, CDR1 is MNHEY while CDR2 is SVGAGI. A distance of 14 bases separates the germline ends of V and J, which lose 7 bases and 2 bases respectively. Inclusive of the bounding cysteine and phenylalanine, the CDR3 is 14 residues long. Kept here is only the CDR3 DNA, which spans 42 bases and is read in frame from base 1. For sequencing of the TCRbeta CDR3 region, genomic DNA was extracted from the sorted cells. The immunoSEQ Assay was used for sequencing of TCRbeta CDR3 regions. The source is immuneACCESS, and TCRdb retained only in-frame sequences with V and J called. Part of the clones is not carried over; for the studies checked, unresolved V genes explain less than half of this, and the remainder is unexplained. The sample has about 99,000 clones on record, around 95% of them singletons. The ten largest clones add up to approximately 2% of the sample. The trial excluded patients who had a history of autoimmune disease or were on systemic immunosuppression. Peripheral blood for TCR sequencing was collected from all dose cohorts at baseline, on cycle 4 day 1, and on cycle 7 day 1. The samples were drawn from a first-in-human, open-label, multicenter phase I dose-escalation trial of ivuxolimab. Adults with locally advanced or metastatic head and neck squamous cell, hepatocellular, melanoma or renal cell carcinoma were enrolled in the trial. Before TCR sequencing, CD4+ T cells and CD8+ T cells were sorted from peripheral blood as separate populations.

As for this clone: Its antigen is still unknown. Base qualities were left out, and no much larger clone turns up one base away.

Material: CD4+ or CD8+ T cells sorted from blood, obtained in a trial of the OX40 agonist ivuxolimab. This receptor was obtained from an adult with an advanced solid tumor such as melanoma, head and neck, liver or kidney cancer. The rearranged chain carries TRBV6-5 and TRBJ1-2; 5 matching bases give a weak D call of TRBD1. CDR3 loop: CASNGQGNNYGYTF. The nucleotide sequence is TGTGCCAGCAATGGGCAGGGCAACAACTATGGCTACACCTTC.